These 9 T cell receptor beta chains were all obtained from the same sample, sequenced in a study of cytomegalovirus exposure and HLA in healthy donors. PCR amplification relied on 60 Vbeta primers (plus 13 Jbeta primers). The protocol was immunoSEQ multiplex PCR, while the TCRdb copy is restricted to in-frame clones and leaves out a portion. The repertoire holds over 200,000 clones, with around 73% as singletons. Sample: PBMCs. The source is a male donor in good health and CMV-seronegative.

V gene TRBV29-1 combines with J gene TRBJ1-1, with D unclear. The CDR3 consists of 12 residues. The V gene lost 5 bases and the J gene lost 6 bases, with 13 bases spanning the gap. Germline CDR1 reads SQVTM; CDR2 reads ANQGSEA. CDR3: CSVRRGSPEAFF. The CDR3 DNA sequence: TGCAGCGTTCGTCGGGGATCACCTGAAGCTTTCTTT.

The CDR3 reads CASSAGTGAIGYTF. The CDR3 region has the DNA TGTGCCAGTAGCGCCGGGACAGGGGCTATAGGCTACACCTTC. The V call is TRBV19, the J call TRBJ1-2, with TRBD1 identical over 10 bases. V shed 6 bases and J 8 bases; nucleotides not matched to a gene: 9. Germline values: CDR1 LNHDA, CDR2 SQIVND (reference sequence). The CDR3 has 14 amino acids.

This chain connects TRBV5-1 to TRBJ2-2; weak D call: TRBD1 (5 bases). V was trimmed by 6 bases and J by 0 bases, leaving 12 bases between them. Per the germline V gene, CDR1 is SGHRS and CDR2 is YFSETQ. This CDR3 is 15 amino acids long. Here the CDR3 DNA reads TGCGCCAGCACCCTAATGACAGCGAACACCGGGGAGCTGTTTTTT. Its translation is CASTLMTANTGELFF.

This clone was picked up a small number of times. The genes are TRBV6-1 and TRBJ2-1, with 8 bases aligning to TRBD2. The ends lost 6 bases at V and 6 bases at J; junction bases unmatched: 4. The CDR3 extends over 13 amino acids. CDR1 MNHNS and CDR2 SASEGT come from the germline V gene. The CDR3 sequence is CASRGAGGNEQFF. The CDR3 nucleotides read TGTGCCAGCAGGGGTGCGGGAGGCAATGAGCAGTTCTTC.

This sequence joins TRBV19 and TRBJ1-5; D may be TRBD1 (5 bases). CDR1 is LNHDA, CDR2 SQIVND, per germline (reference sequence). V lost 4 bases to trimming and J lost 4 bases, with 8 bases between them. CDR3 size: 13 residues. CDR3 in amino acids: CASSTGMNQPQHF. As DNA, the CDR3 is TGTGCCAGTAGTACAGGGATGAATCAGCCCCAGCATTTT. Together with reference TRBV19 and TRBJ1-5, the CDR3 gives the full variable domain: DGGITQSPKYLFRKEGQNVTLSCEQNLNHDAMYWYRQDPGQGLRLIYYSQIVNDFQKGDIAEGYSVSREKKESFPLTVTSAQKNPTAFYLCASSTGMNQPQHFGDGTRLSIL.

Points on this clone: Distinct nucleotide sequences in the sample also encode this CDR3. The chain is built from TRBV5-1 and TRBJ2-7; TRBD2 matches at 7 bases. The ends lost 4 bases at V and 3 bases at J; junction bases unmatched: 4. Germline CDR1 SGHRS, CDR2 YFSETQ. This CDR3 comprises 13 residues. CDR3 protein: CASSPGGGYEQYF. The CDR3 coding sequence is TGCGCCAGCAGCCCTGGGGGGGGCTACGAGCAGTACTTC.

This clone was seen only once. The V gene is TRBV27, the J gene TRBJ2-5; D possibly corresponds to TRBD2 (6 bases). The end of the DNA fits TRBJ2-7 better, so the J call may be wrong. In germline, CDR1 is MNHEY, CDR2 SMNVEV (reference sequence). The length of the CDR3 is 15 residues. The CDR3 protein is CASSLSGDSAYEQYF. The CDR3 bases are TGTGCCAGCAGTTTATCAGGGGACTCCGCCTACGAGCAGTACTTC.

This clone was seen once. The CDR3 DNA follows: TGTGCCAGCAGCGCCCCGGGACAGGGGGCCATAGCGAACACCGGGGAGCTGTTTTTT. As protein: CASSAPGQGAIANTGELFF. The V and J genes are TRBV21-1 and TRBJ2-2; TRBD1 is the table's D call, not checked against the DNA. TRBV21-1 is a pseudogene locus. The CDR3 is 19 amino acids.

This chain uses TRBV7-6 with TRBJ2-2; D is unclear. Trimming pared 7 bases from V and 6 bases from J, leaving 12 bases between. CDR3 length: 13 amino acids. Germline-derived CDR1 and CDR2 are SGHVS and FNYEAQ. The CDR3, as DNA: TGTGCCAGCACCTCCCCTACCGCCGGGGAGCTGTTTTTT. This encodes CASTSPTAGELFF.